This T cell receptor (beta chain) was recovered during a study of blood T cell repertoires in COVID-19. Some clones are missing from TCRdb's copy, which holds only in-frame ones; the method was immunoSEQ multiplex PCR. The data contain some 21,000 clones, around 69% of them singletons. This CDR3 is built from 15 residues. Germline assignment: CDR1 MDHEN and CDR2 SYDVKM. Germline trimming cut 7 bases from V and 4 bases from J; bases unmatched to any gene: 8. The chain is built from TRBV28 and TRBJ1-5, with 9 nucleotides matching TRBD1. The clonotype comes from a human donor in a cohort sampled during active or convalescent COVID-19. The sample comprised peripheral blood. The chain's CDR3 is CASTQMDRGNQPQHF. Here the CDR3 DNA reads TGTGCCAGCACACAGATGGACAGGGGAAATCAGCCCCAGCATTTT. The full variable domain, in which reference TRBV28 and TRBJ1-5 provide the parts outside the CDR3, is DVKVTQSSRYLVKRTGEKVFLECVQDMDHENMFWYRQDPGLGLRLIYFSYDVKMKEKGDIPEGYSVSREKKERFSLILESASTNQTSMYLCASTQMDRGNQPQHFGDGTRLSIL.